The T cell receptor beta chain described here comes from a study of immune heterogeneity within non-small cell lung tumors. Findings and limits, study-wide: Local T-cell clonality tracked local tumor mutational burden, showing a moderate yet significant relationship (R 0.3 to 0.35). High-frequency clones unique to single sites coexisted with identical dominant CDR3 beta clonotypes that recurred across tumor sites within a patient. Largely distinct from one individual patient to the next were the high-frequency T-cell receptor beta clonotypes.

TCRs were amplified from 600 ng gDNA of bulk tumor per sample. Collection of several biopsies per primary tumor, spaced far apart, took place during surgery. Each patient presented with untreated, newly diagnosed non-small cell lung cancer and received curative surgery. Every donor was a newly diagnosed non-small cell lung cancer patient having surgery with curative intent. TCR beta CDR3 was amplified by multiplex PCR, first round about 10 cycles, 32 V and 13 J primers. TCRdb re-derived calls from the multiplex PCR reads in MiXCR, one entry per CDR3 protein. The sample has some 5,600 distinct CDR3 sequences, around 19% seen once. To note about this clonotype: Its antigen remains unknown.

V lost 4 bases to trimming and J lost 3 bases; unmatched junction nucleotides: 7. CDR1 is MNHNS, CDR2 SASEGT, per germline. The CDR3 has 15 amino acids. Material for sequencing was lung tumor tissue. The rearrangement uses TRBV6-1 and TRBJ2-7, with TRBD1 matching 9 bases. The origin of this receptor is a man aged 35-49 years with non-small cell lung cancer. CDR3 in amino acids: CASSGASTGGYEQYF. CDR3 sequence (DNA): TGTGCCAGCAGTGGAGCCTCGACAGGGGGCTACGAGCAGTACTTC.